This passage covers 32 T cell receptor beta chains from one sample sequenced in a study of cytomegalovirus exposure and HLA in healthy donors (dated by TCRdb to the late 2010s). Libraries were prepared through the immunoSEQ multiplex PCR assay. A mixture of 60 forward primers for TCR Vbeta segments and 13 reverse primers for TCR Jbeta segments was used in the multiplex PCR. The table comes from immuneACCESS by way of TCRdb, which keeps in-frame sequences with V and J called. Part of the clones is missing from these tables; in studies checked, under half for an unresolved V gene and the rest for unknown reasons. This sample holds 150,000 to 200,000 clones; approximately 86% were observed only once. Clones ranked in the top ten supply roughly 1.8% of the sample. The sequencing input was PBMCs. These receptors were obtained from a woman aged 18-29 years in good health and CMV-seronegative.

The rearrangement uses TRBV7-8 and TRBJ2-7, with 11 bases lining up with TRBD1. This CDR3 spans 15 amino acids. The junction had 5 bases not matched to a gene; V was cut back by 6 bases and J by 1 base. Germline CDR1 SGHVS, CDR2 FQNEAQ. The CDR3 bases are TGTGCCAGCAGTCGGGACAGGGGGTTGTCCTACGAGCAGTACTTC. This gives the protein CASSRDRGLSYEQYF.

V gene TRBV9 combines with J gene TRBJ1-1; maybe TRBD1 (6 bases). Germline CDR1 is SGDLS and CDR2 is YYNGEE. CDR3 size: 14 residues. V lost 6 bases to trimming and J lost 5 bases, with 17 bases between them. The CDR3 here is CASTPRGGATEAFF. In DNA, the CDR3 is TGTGCCAGCACCCCGCGGGGGGGGGCAACTGAAGCTTTCTTT.

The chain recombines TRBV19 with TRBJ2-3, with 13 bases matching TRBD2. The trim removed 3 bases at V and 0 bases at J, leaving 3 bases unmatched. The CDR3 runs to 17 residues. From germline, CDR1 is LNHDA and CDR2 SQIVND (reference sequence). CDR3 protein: CASSIGTSGVSTDTQYF. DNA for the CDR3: TGTGCCAGTAGTATCGGGACTAGCGGGGTTAGCACAGATACGCAGTATTTT.

In DNA form, the CDR3 reads TGTGCCAGCAGCGGCAGGGTTTCAACTAATGAAAAACTGTTTTTT. Translation gives CASSGRVSTNEKLFF. The chain carries TRBV9 and TRBJ1-4; possibly TRBD1 for D (5 bases). The CDR3 covers 15 residues. V dropped 3 bases and J dropped 0 bases, with 9 bases sitting between them. Germline-derived CDR1 and CDR2 are SGDLS and YYNGEE.

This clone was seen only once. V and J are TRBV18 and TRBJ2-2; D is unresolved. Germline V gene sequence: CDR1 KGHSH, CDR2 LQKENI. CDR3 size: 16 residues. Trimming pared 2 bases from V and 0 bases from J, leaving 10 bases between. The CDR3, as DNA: TGTGCCAGCTCACCAGTTTGGGCCTCGAACACCGGGGAGCTGTTTTTT. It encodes CASSPVWASNTGELFF.

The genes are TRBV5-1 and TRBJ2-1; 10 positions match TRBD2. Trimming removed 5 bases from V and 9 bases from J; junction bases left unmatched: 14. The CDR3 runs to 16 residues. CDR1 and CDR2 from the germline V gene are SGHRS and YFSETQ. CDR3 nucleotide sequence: TGCGCCAGCAGATTTGCTAGCGGGAGACTAGGGACTGAGCAGTTCTTC. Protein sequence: CASRFASGRLGTEQFF. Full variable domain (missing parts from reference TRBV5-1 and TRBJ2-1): KAGVTQTPRYLIKTRGQQVTLSCSPISGHRSVSWYQQTPGQGLQFLFEYFSETQRNKGNFPGRFSGRQFSNSRSEMNVSTLELGDSALYLCASRFASGRLGTEQFFGPGTRLTVL.

The DNA of the CDR3 is TGCAGCTTTGGCGGGGGCCTGGGGGACGAGCAGTACTTC. This codes for CSFGGGLGDEQYF. The rearrangement links TRBV29-1 to TRBJ2-7; possible D gene TRBD2, 7 bases. Trimming shortened V by 8 bases and J by 5 bases, and 19 bases separated the two germline ends. The CDR3 is 13 residues long. Germline-derived CDR1 and CDR2 are SQVTM and ANQGSEA.

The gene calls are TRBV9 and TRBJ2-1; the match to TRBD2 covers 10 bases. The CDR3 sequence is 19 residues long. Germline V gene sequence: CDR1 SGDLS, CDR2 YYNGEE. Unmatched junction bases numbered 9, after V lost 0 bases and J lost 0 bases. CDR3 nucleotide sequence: TGTGCCAGCAGCGTAGGAGGGACTAGCGTACCAAGCTCCTACAATGAGCAGTTCTTC. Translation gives CASSVGGTSVPSSYNEQFF.

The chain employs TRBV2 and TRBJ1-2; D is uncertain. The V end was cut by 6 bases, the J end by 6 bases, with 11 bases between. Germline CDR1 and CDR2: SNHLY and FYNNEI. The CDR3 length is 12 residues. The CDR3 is CASRQSGDGYTF. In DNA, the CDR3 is TGTGCCAGCAGACAAAGCGGGGATGGCTACACCTTC. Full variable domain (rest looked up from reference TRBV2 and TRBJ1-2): EPEVTQTPSHQVTQMGQEVILRCVPISNHLYFYWYRQILGQKVEFLVSFYNNEISEKSEIFDDQFSVERPDGSNFTLKIRSTKLEDSAMYFCASRQSGDGYTFGSGTRLTVV.

DNA for the CDR3: TGTGCCAGCAGTCGGGGCAGGGCGGGAGAAAAACTGTTTTTT. It encodes CASSRGRAGEKLFF. V and J are TRBV28 and TRBJ1-4; the D gene is possibly TRBD1 (5 bases). Trimming took off 5 bases at V and 8 bases at J, with 15 bases between the two ends. The CDR3 consists of 14 residues. The germline CDR1 and CDR2 sequences are MDHEN and SYDVKM.

The CDR3 here is CASSSGNQPQHF. CDR3 bases: TGTGCCAGCAGCTCGGGGAATCAGCCCCAGCATTTT. The rearrangement uses TRBV7-2 and TRBJ1-5; D gene unclear. Germline V lookup: CDR1 SGHTA, CDR2 FQGNSA. V shed 4 bases and J shed 4 bases, with 5 bases lying between them. CDR3 length: 12 amino acids. Full variable domain (rest looked up from reference TRBV7-2 and TRBJ1-5): GAGVSQSPSNKVTEKGKDVELRCDPISGHTALYWYRQSLGQGLEFLIYFQGNSAPDKSGLPSDRFSAERTGGSVSTLTIQRTQQEDSAVYLCASSSGNQPQHFGDGTRLSIL.

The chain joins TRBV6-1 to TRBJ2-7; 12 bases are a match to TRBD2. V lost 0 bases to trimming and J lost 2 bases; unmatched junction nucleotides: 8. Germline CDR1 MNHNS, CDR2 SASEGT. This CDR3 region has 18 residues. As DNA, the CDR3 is TGTGCCAGCAGTGAAGCGTTAGCTAGCGGGGGGGCAGCCTACGAGCAGTACTTC. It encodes CASSEALASGGAAYEQYF.

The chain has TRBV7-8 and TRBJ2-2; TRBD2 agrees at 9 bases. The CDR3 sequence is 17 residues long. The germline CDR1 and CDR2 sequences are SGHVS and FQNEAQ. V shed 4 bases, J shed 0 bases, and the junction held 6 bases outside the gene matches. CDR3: CASSSQPSGTNTGELFF. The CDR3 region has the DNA TGTGCCAGCAGCTCGCAACCTAGCGGGACGAACACCGGGGAGCTGTTTTTT.

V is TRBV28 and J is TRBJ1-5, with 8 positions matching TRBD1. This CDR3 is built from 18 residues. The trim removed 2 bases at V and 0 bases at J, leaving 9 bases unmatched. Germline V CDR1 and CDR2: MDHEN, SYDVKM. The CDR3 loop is CASSLQGARGYSNQPQHF. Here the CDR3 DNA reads TGTGCCAGCAGTTTACAGGGGGCGAGGGGATATAGCAATCAGCCCCAGCATTTT.

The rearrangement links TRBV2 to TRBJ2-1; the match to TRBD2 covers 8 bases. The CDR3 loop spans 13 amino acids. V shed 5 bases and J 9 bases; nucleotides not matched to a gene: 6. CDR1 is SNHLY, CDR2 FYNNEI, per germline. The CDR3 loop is CASSRTSNGEQFF. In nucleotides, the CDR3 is TGTGCCAGCAGTAGGACTAGCAACGGTGAGCAGTTCTTC.

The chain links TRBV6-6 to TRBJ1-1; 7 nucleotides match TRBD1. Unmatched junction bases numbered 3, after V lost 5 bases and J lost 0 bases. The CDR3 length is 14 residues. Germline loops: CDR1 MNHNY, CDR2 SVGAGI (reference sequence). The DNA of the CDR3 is TGTGCCAGCAGTCCGACAGGGTTGAACACTGAAGCTTTCTTT. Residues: CASSPTGLNTEAFF.

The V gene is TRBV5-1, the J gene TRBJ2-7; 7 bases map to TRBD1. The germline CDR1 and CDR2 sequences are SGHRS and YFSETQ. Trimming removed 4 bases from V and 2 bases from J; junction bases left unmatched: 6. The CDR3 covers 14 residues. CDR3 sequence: CASSPSGQTYEQYF. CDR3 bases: TGCGCCAGCAGCCCCTCGGGACAGACCTACGAGCAGTACTTC.

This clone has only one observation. CDR3 in amino acids: CASSPPGLGQGAYGYTF. CDR3 nucleotide sequence: TGTGCCAGCAGCCCACCTGGCTTAGGACAGGGGGCGTATGGCTACACCTTC. J is TRBJ1-2 and V is TRBV7-9; TRBD1 agrees at 11 bases. The length of the CDR3 is 17 residues. With V trimmed by 5 bases and J by 5 bases, 13 bases remained unmatched. Germline loops: CDR1 SEHNR, CDR2 FQNEAQ (reference sequence).

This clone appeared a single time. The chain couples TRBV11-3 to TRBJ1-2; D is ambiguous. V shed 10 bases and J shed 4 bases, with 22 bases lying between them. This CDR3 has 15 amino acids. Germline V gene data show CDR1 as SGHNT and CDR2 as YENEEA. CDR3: CATPTRPGGIYGYTF. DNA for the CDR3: TGTGCCACCCCAACTCGCCCGGGAGGGATCTATGGCTACACCTTC.

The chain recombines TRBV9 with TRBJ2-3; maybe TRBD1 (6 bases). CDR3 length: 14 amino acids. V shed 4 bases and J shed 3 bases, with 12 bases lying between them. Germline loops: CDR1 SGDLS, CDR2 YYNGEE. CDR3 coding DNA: TGTGCCAGCAGCCCCCGACAGGTTACAGATACGCAGTATTTT. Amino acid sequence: CASSPRQVTDTQYF.

Here the CDR3 reads CASSSMTDYYGYTF. In nucleotides, the CDR3 is TGTGCCAGCAGTTCCATGACAGACTACTATGGCTACACCTTC. The chain carries TRBV6-6 and TRBJ1-2, with D possibly matching TRBD1 (5 bases). Trimming cost V 4 bases and J 3 bases, with 12 bases left between them. Germline-derived CDR1 and CDR2 are MNHNY and SVGAGI (reference sequence). The CDR3 contains 14 residues.

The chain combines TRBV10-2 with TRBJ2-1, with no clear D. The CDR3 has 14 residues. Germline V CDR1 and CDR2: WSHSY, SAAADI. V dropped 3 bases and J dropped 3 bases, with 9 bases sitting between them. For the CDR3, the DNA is TGCGCCAGCAGTGAACAGACAATCTACAATGAGCAGTTCTTC. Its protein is CASSEQTIYNEQFF.

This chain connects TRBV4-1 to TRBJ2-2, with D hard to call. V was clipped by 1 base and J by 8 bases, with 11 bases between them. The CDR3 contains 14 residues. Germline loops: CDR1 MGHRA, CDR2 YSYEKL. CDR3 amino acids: CASSQADWAGELFF. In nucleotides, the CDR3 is TGCGCCAGCAGCCAAGCTGATTGGGCGGGGGAGCTGTTTTTT.

The CDR3 DNA follows: TGTGCCAGCAGCAACCGCGACAGTGATGGTCGAAACACCATATATTTT. This translates into CASSNRDSDGRNTIYF. V is TRBV7-9 and J is TRBJ1-3; D may be TRBD1 (5 bases). The CDR3 has 16 residues. Per the germline V gene, CDR1 is SEHNR and CDR2 is FQNEAQ (reference sequence). V was trimmed by 5 bases and J by 5 bases, leaving 19 bases between them.

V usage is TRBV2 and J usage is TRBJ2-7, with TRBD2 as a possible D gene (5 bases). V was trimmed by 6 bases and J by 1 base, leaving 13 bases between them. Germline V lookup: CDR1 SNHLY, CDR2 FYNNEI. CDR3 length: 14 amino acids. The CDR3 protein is CASREDSQSYEQYF. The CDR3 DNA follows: TGTGCCAGCAGGGAGGACTCCCAGTCCTACGAGCAGTACTTC.

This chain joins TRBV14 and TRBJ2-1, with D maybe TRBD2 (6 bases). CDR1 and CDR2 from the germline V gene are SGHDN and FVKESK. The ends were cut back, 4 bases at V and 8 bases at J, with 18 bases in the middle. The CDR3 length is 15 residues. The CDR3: CASSRWRGRVDEQFF. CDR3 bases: TGTGCCAGCAGCCGTTGGAGGGGACGGGTCGATGAGCAGTTCTTC.

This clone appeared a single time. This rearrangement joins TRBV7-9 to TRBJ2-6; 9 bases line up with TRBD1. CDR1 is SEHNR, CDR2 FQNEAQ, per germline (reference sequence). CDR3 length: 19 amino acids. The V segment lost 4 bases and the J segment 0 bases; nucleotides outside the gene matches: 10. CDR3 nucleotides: TGTGCCAGCAGCTCAACCCCAGGGACAGGGCCCTCTGGGGCCAACGTCCTGACTTTC. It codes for CASSSTPGTGPSGANVLTF.

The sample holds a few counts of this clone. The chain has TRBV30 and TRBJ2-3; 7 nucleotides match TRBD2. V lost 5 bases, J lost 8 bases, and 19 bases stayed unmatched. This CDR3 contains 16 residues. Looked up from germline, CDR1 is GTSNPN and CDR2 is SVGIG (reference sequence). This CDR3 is CAWGSGAHPEEGTQYF. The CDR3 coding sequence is TGTGCCTGGGGCAGCGGGGCCCATCCCGAGGAGGGTACGCAGTATTTT.

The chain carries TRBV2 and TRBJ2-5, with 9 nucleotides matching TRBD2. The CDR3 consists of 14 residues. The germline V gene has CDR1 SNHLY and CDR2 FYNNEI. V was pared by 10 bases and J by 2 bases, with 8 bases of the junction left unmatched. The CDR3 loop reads CANQAGGFQETQYF. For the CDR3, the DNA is TGTGCCAATCAAGCGGGAGGTTTTCAAGAGACCCAGTACTTC.

CDR3 sequence reads: CASSLTRALEQFF. The CDR3 nucleotides read TGTGCCAGCAGCTTAACCAGGGCGCTCGAGCAGTTCTTC. V gene TRBV11-3 combines with J gene TRBJ2-1; a possible D gene is TRBD1 (5 bases). Trimming took 2 bases from V and 10 from J, leaving 12 bases between them. Per germline, CDR1 SGHNT and CDR2 YENEEA. The CDR3 length is 13 residues.

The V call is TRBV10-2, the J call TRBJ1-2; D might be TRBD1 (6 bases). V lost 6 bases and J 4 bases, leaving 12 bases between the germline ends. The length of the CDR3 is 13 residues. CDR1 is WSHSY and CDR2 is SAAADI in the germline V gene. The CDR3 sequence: CASSDGQLYGYTF. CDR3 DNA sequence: TGCGCCAGCAGCGACGGACAGCTCTATGGCTACACCTTC.

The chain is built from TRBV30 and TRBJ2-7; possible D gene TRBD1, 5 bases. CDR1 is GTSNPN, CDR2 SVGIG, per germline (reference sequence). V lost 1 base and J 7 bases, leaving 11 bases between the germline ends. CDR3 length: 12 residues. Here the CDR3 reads CAWSEGAREQYF. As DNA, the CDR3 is TGTGCCTGGAGTGAAGGGGCCAGGGAGCAGTACTTC.